Listed below are T cell receptor beta chains from one sample, sequenced in a study of T cell responses to AZD1222 COVID-19 vaccine. Generated by immunoSEQ multiplex PCR, the TCRdb table keeps only in-frame clones and is missing some. The table shows about 93,000 clones, with nearly 90% occurring only once. Sample: peripheral blood, taken on day 0 of MenACWY control vaccination. Source of these receptors: an adult in good health. Each CDR3 is given with its conserved first and last residue. Each record gives: clone size, D gene, V gene, J gene, CDR3 protein, CDR3 DNA. D genes are given only for firm matches. Clone size, where shown, is once, few, many, or a class for clones that have expanded.

abundance: once; d_gene: TRBD2; v_gene: TRBV10-3; j_gene: TRBJ2-2; CDR3aa: CAISGLAGAANTGELFF; CDR3nt: TGTGCCATCAGTGGACTAGCGGGGGCCGCGAACACCGGGGAGCTGTTTTTT
abundance: .; d_gene: .; v_gene: TRBV6-4; j_gene: TRBJ2-4; CDR3aa: CASSDGSKNIQYF; CDR3nt: TGTGCCAGCAGTGACGGCAGCAAAAACATTCAGTACTTC
abundance: .; d_gene: TRBD1; v_gene: TRBV11-3; j_gene: TRBJ2-7; CDR3aa: CASSLGGTGADEQYF; CDR3nt: TGTGCCAGCAGCTTAGGTGGAACAGGGGCTGACGAGCAGTACTTC
abundance: .; d_gene: .; v_gene: TRBV6-4; j_gene: TRBJ2-6; CDR3aa: CARLRSSGANVLTF; CDR3nt: TGTGCCCGATTGCGTAGCTCTGGGGCCAACGTCCTGACTTTC
abundance: .; d_gene: .; v_gene: TRBV28; j_gene: TRBJ1-1; CDR3aa: CASSFPRGDEAFF; CDR3nt: TGTGCCAGCAGTTTCCCCCGTGGGGATGAAGCTTTCTTT
abundance: .; d_gene: .; v_gene: TRBV11-3; j_gene: TRBJ2-7; CDR3aa: CASSFGLGVSLEQYF; CDR3nt: TGTGCCAGCAGCTTCGGGTTGGGGGTCTCCCTCGAGCAGTACTTC
abundance: .; d_gene: .; v_gene: TRBV27; j_gene: TRBJ2-2; CDR3aa: CASSLKGGWFTGELFF; CDR3nt: TGTGCCAGCAGTTTAAAAGGGGGGTGGTTCACCGGGGAGCTGTTTTTT
abundance: .; d_gene: .; v_gene: TRBV6-5; j_gene: TRBJ1-4; CDR3aa: CASSYRGGDEKLFF; CDR3nt: TGTGCCAGCAGTTACCGGGGAGGGGATGAAAAACTGTTTTTT
abundance: .; d_gene: .; v_gene: TRBV5-4; j_gene: TRBJ1-3; CDR3aa: CASSLDVHSGNTIYF; CDR3nt: TGTGCCAGCAGCTTGGACGTCCACTCTGGAAACACCATATATTTT
abundance: once; d_gene: TRBD2; v_gene: TRBV2; j_gene: TRBJ2-5; CDR3aa: CASSSRRGETQYF; CDR3nt: TGTGCCAGCAGTTCTAGGCGGGGGGAGACCCAGTACTTC
abundance: .; d_gene: .; v_gene: TRBV5-8; j_gene: TRBJ2-5; CDR3aa: CASSLQQGSETQYF; CDR3nt: TGTGCCAGCAGCTTGCAACAGGGTTCGGAGACCCAGTACTTC
abundance: .; d_gene: .; v_gene: TRBV15; j_gene: TRBJ2-3; CDR3aa: CATSRDRNRVSTDTQYF; CDR3nt: TGTGCCACCAGCAGAGATAGAAACCGAGTGAGCACAGATACGCAGTATTTT
abundance: .; d_gene: .; v_gene: TRBV7-2; j_gene: TRBJ1-6; CDR3aa: CASSLDAGRSPLHF; CDR3nt: TGTGCCAGCAGCTTAGACGCGGGACGGTCACCCCTCCACTTT
abundance: few; d_gene: .; v_gene: TRBV12-3/TRBV12-4; j_gene: TRBJ1-5; CDR3aa: CASSLSWQPQHF; CDR3nt: TGTGCCAGCAGTTTGTCTTGGCAGCCCCAGCATTTT